This note documents a single TCR beta chain sequence. V was cut by 0 bases and J by 5 bases, with 13 bases left in between. The CDR3 has 15 residues. From germline, CDR1 is KGHSH and CDR2 LQKENI. The data derive from a study of blood T cell repertoires in COVID-19. Overall study context: PBMCs, B-cell-depleted T cells, or T cells provided the cDNA or gDNA that made up the material.

This table comes from immunoSEQ multiplex PCR, and its TCRdb copy is limited to in-frame clones, with some not included. The sample includes about 170,000 clones, around 84% of them seen just once. The sequenced sample was peripheral blood. The source is a man in his fifties or sixties with active or convalescent COVID-19. This chain connects TRBV18 to TRBJ2-5, with D maybe TRBD2 (5 bases). This CDR3 reads CASSPPSRARETQYF. In nucleotides, the CDR3 is TGTGCCAGCTCACCACCCTCGAGGGCCCGGGAGACCCAGTACTTC.